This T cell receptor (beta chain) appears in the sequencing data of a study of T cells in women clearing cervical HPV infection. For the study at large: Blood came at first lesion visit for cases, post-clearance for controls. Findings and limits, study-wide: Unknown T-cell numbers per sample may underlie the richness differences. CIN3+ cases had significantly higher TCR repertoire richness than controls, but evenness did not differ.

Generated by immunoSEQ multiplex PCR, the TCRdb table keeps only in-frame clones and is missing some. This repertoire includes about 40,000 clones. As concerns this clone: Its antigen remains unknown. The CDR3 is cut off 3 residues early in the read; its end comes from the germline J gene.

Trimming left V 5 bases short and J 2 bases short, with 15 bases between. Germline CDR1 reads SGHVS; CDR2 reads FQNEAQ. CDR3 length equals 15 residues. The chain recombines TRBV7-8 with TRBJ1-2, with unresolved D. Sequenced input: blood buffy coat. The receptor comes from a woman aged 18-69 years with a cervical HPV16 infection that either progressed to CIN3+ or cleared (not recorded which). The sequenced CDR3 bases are TGTGCCAGCAGCCACTATAAAAGGCAGAACTATGGC. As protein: CASSHYKRQNYG. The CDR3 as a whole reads CASSHYKRQNYGYTF.